The entry below gives a single TCR beta chain sequence along with its context. This sample is part of a study of Ad26.COV2.S vaccination and SARS-CoV-2 variants. Across the study: The trial was COV1001 and the donor's arm was Ad26.COV2.S.

Sequenced by immunoSEQ multiplex PCR; TCRdb stores in-frame clones only, minus some. The sample has hundreds of thousands of clones; more than 70% are singletons. The V gene end was trimmed by 1 base and the J gene end by 4 bases; junction bases not matched to a gene: 7. Germline CDR1 reads LGHNA; CDR2 reads YNFKEQ. CDR3 size: 16 residues. Treatment: some 20 received Ad26.COV2.S at low or high dose, single or two shots; 5 received placebo; per-sample allocation not given. Sampling happened 63 days after the first vaccine or placebo injection. The TCR comes from a person aged 18-60 years who received the Ad26.COV2.S COVID-19 vaccine or a placebo. The chain couples TRBV4-2 to TRBJ2-5; 9 bases align to TRBD2. Sample: peripheral blood, taken in a trial of Ad26.COV2.S vaccine versus placebo. CDR3 coding DNA: TGTGCCAGCAGCCAAGCGGCGGGAGGGACCGGAGAGACCCAGTACTTC. Protein sequence: CASSQAAGGTGETQYF.